This T cell receptor (beta chain) appears in the sequencing data of a study of identical twins. Study findings and constraints: It was cross-sectional statistical analysis, not following the same donors, that the conclusions relied on. Cord blood beta clonotypes that were abundant carried fewer insertions, and memory repertoires showed no such trend.

Template switching created a universal primer site, and the cDNA included unique molecular identifiers. A single record per CDR3 protein comes from TCRdb applying MiXCR to the 5' RACE reads. The sample carries 500,000 to 700,000 distinct CDR3 sequences, around 7.5% recorded once. The CDR3 has 14 residues. J was trimmed by 5 bases and V by 5 bases; bases with no gene match: 9. In germline, CDR1 is SQVTM, CDR2 ANQGSEA. This clonotype was seen many times. Its antigen is still unknown. This sample also belongs to another study, concerning yellow fever vaccine responses in identical twins.

The sequence was collected from a woman aged 18-29 years in good health. The genes are TRBV29-1 and TRBJ2-1, with 7 bases matching TRBD1. Sequencing was done on a sample of PBMCs. As DNA, the CDR3 is TGCAGCGTTACCCCGGGACAGCCGAACAATGAGCAGTTCTTC. It encodes CSVTPGQPNNEQFF.